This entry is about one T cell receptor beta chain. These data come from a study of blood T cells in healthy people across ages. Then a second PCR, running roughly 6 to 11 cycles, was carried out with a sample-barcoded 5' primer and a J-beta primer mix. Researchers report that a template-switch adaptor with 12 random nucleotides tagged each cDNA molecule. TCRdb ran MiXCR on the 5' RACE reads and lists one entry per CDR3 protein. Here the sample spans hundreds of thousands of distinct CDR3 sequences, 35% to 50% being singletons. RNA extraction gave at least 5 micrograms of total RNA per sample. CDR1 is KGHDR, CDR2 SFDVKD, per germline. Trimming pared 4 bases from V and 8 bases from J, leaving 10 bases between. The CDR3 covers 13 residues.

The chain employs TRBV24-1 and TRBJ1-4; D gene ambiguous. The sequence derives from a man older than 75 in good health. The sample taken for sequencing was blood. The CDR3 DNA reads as TGTGCCACCAGTGACAGTCATAAGGAAAAACTGTTTTTT. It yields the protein CATSDSHKEKLFF.